The 18 T cell receptor beta chains in this list originate from one sample, sequenced in a study of T cell repertoires in cytomegalovirus infection. TCRdb ran MiXCR on the reads and lists one entry per CDR3 protein. This table holds approximately 910,000 distinct CDR3 sequences, less than 40% found once. Antigens for these TCRs are unknown. The sample consisted of cultured CD8+ T cells from PBMCs, taken from culture after CMV antigen stimulation. These receptor sequences come from a human donor in good health (CMV status not recorded). Some clones in this sample may be carry-over from other donors' samples.

The V gene is TRBV18, the J gene TRBJ1-2; D is possibly TRBD1 (5 bases). Trimming cost V 3 bases and J 3 bases, with 11 bases left between them. This CDR3 is built from 14 residues. Per the germline V gene, CDR1 is KGHSH and CDR2 is LQKENI. CDR3 DNA: TGTGCCAGCTCACCTCCAGACAGACACTATGGCTACACCTTC. This translates into CASSPPDRHYGYTF.

This clonotype appeared a few times. The V gene is TRBV5-1, the J gene TRBJ2-7; 10 nucleotides match TRBD1. CDR3 size: 14 residues. Trimming removed 2 bases from V and 7 bases from J; junction bases left unmatched: 6. The V gene's germline CDR1 is SGHRS and CDR2 YFSETQ. The CDR3 is CASSFGTGVREQYV. Here the CDR3 DNA reads TGCGCCAGCAGCTTCGGGACAGGGGTTCGGGAGCAGTACGTC.

The chain joins TRBV27 to TRBJ2-5, with TRBD1 matching 7 bases. CDR1 and CDR2 from the germline V gene are MNHEY and SMNVEV (reference sequence). The CDR3 contains 15 residues. V lost 5 bases and J lost 1; bases outside the gene matches: 7. CDR3 sequence (DNA): TGTGCCAGCAGTGAGGGACAGCTACCCCAAGAGACCCAGTACTTC. This encodes CASSEGQLPQETQYF.

V gene TRBV20-1 combines with J gene TRBJ2-1; 7 positions match TRBD2. Germline V lookup: CDR1 DFQATT, CDR2 SNEGSKA (reference sequence). Trimming at V came to 8 bases and at J to 13 bases, leaving 11 bases not matched to a gene. This CDR3 has 11 amino acids. The CDR3 DNA sequence: TGCAGTCCCTCTGACACTAGCGTCCAGTTCTTC. Translated, it gives CSPSDTSVQFF.

The chain joins TRBV27 to TRBJ1-2; perhaps TRBD1 as D (6 bases). Germline V gene lookup returns CDR1 MNHEY and CDR2 SMNVEV (reference sequence). V lost 3 bases, J lost 8 bases, and 13 bases lay in between. This CDR3 spans 13 amino acids. The CDR3 DNA follows: TGTGCCAGCAGTTTGACAAAGGGACAAGGCTACACCTTC. Translated: CASSLTKGQGYTF.

There are a few counts of this clonotype. The chain employs TRBV24-1 and TRBJ1-5; weak D call: TRBD1 (6 bases). The V gene's germline CDR1 is KGHDR and CDR2 SFDVKD. V lost 4 bases to trimming and J lost 7 bases, with 16 bases between them. The CDR3 has 15 residues. The CDR3 nucleotides read TGTGCCACCAGTGAGGACAGCCTATACTTGCAGCCCCAGCATTTT. Its protein is CATSEDSLYLQPQHF.

V and J are TRBV27 and TRBJ1-2, with 7 bases lining up with TRBD1. This CDR3 region has 13 residues. V gave up 8 bases and J gave up 2 bases; unmatched junction bases: 5. Germline values: CDR1 MNHEY, CDR2 SMNVEV (reference sequence). CDR3 DNA: TGTGCCAGCGGTGTGGACAGGAACTATGGCTACACCTTC. Translating gives CASGVDRNYGYTF.

In its sample, this clonotype was seen once. V usage is TRBV5-6 and J usage is TRBJ1-4; the D gene is possibly TRBD1 (5 bases). The V end was cut by 1 base, the J end by 8 bases, with 15 bases between. Germline V lookup: CDR1 SGHDT, CDR2 YYEEEE. The CDR3 covers 15 residues. CDR3 bases: TGTGCCAGCAGCTTGCTCGGGGCTATGGGGGAAAAACTGTTTTTT. Translating gives CASSLLGAMGEKLFF.

J is TRBJ2-7 and V is TRBV5-4; the D call may be TRBD1 or TRBD2 (5 bases each). Trimming took 2 bases from V and 4 from J, leaving 16 bases between them. The CDR3 loop spans 15 amino acids. CDR1 is SGHNT and CDR2 is YYREEE in the germline V gene (reference sequence). CDR3 protein: CASSFGIDQGYEQYF. The CDR3 coding sequence is TGTGCCAGCAGCTTCGGGATTGACCAGGGTTACGAGCAGTACTTC.

In DNA form, the CDR3 reads TGTGCCATCAGTGAAGCGGCAGGGAATTCATTAGATACGCAGTATTTT. This translates into CAISEAAGNSLDTQYF. V is TRBV10-3 and J is TRBJ2-3; tentatively, D is TRBD1 or TRBD2 (5 bases each). This CDR3 has 16 residues. The germline CDR1 and CDR2 sequences are ENHRY and SYGVKD. The V and J ends lost 3 bases and 5 bases respectively, with 18 bases between them.

This clonotype has only a few counts. The chain joins TRBV15 to TRBJ2-5, with 9 nucleotides matching TRBD2. The germline V gene encodes CDR1 LNHNV and CDR2 YYDKDF (reference sequence). The CDR3 spans 18 residues. The trim removed 5 bases at V and 0 bases at J, leaving 13 bases unmatched. The CDR3 nucleotides are TGTGCCACCAGCCCGGACTTGGCTAGCGGGGACCACCAAGAGACCCAGTACTTC. Protein sequence: CATSPDLASGDHQETQYF.

The V call is TRBV23-1, the J call TRBJ1-5, with D unclear. TRBV23-1 is marked as an open reading frame, function uncertain. V lost 4 bases, J lost 4 bases, and 17 bases lay in between. The CDR3 runs 16 residues. The CDR3 DNA reads TGCGCCAGCAGTCTTTGCCCGGGCTCCAGGAATCAGCCCCAGCATTTT. As protein: CASSLCPGSRNQPQHF.

This clonotype has just a few counts. The V gene is TRBV27, the J gene TRBJ2-7, with a tentative D call TRBD2 (6 bases). This CDR3 is 14 amino acids long. Trimming took 10 bases from V and 2 from J, leaving 18 bases between them. Germline CDR1 is MNHEY and CDR2 is SMNVEV (reference sequence). The CDR3 DNA sequence: TGTGCCACAAAGGTCGCGGGGACCACCTACGAGCAGTACGTC. Protein product: CATKVAGTTYEQYV.

The chain uses TRBV9 and TRBJ1-1; D not resolved. Trimming removed 5 bases at V and 0 bases at J, with 11 bases between. The CDR3 is 14 amino acids. The germline CDR1 and CDR2 sequences are SGDLS and YYNGEE. DNA of the CDR3: TGTGCCAGCAGTACGGCCTCAATGAACACTGAAGCTTTCTTT. Translation gives CASSTASMNTEAFF.

V and J are TRBV19 and TRBJ1-1; TRBD1 matches 12 bases. Germline values: CDR1 LNHDA, CDR2 SQIVND (reference sequence). There are 18 residues in the CDR3. V gave up 4 bases and J gave up 1 base; unmatched junction bases: 10. CDR3 in DNA: TGTGCCAGTAGTAAACCGGGACAGGGGGCGCGGGGGAACACTGAAGCTTTCTTT. The encoded protein is CASSKPGQGARGNTEAFF.

This clonotype was seen a handful of times. This rearrangement joins TRBV20-1 to TRBJ2-1; unclear D gene. V was trimmed by 3 bases and J by 5 bases, leaving 5 bases between them. Per the germline V gene, CDR1 is DFQATT and CDR2 is SNEGSKA (reference sequence). The CDR3 totals 11 residues. CDR3 nucleotides: TGCAGTGCTAGGAGAGACAATGAGCAGTTCTTC. This sequence encodes CSARRDNEQFF.

The V and J genes are TRBV20-1 and TRBJ2-2, with a tentative D call TRBD1 (7 bases). This CDR3 is 16 amino acids long. Deletions cut 4 bases from V and 5 bases from J, with 20 bases between. Germline V gives CDR1 DFQATT, CDR2 SNEGSKA (reference sequence). The CDR3 nucleotides read TGCAGTGCTACCCCCCTTAACAGGGGAGGTACCGGGGAGCTGTTTTTT. This gives the protein CSATPLNRGGTGELFF.

The chain employs TRBV7-6 and TRBJ1-2; 9 nucleotides agree with TRBD1. Germline CDR1 reads SGHVS; CDR2 reads FNYEAQ. CDR3 length equals 15 residues. Unmatched junction bases numbered 7, after V lost 5 bases and J lost 3 bases. As DNA, the CDR3 is TGTGCCAGCAGCCTGGGACAGGGCGGCGACTATGGCTACACCTTC. Translating gives CASSLGQGGDYGYTF.